This T cell receptor beta chain was obtained from a study of T cell repertoires in cytomegalovirus infection. The wider study: A matching HLA type, together with CMV infection, was signaled by public TCR beta signatures. Study observations and caveats: In two of eight donors, the top clonotype was HLA-C-restricted CMV-specific. Summed frequency of shared TCR beta families picked out CMV carriers who also had the relevant HLA.

In its sample, this clonotype was seen a few times. Antigen specificity is unknown. Compared with germline, one end of the junction differs, possibly owing to a read error. The CDR3 totals 11 residues. Looked up from germline, CDR1 is DFQATT and CDR2 is SNEGSKA (reference sequence). MiXCR, applied by TCRdb to the reads, yields one record per CDR3 protein. The sample has 200,000 to 250,000 distinct CDR3 sequences; 22% are singletons. Sequencing was done on a sample of CD8+ T cells from PBMCs. The rearrangement links TRBV20-1 to TRBJ1-1; D call uncertain. The TCR sequence derives from a human donor in good health (CMV status not recorded). Some clones in this sample may be carry-over from other donors' samples. CDR3 sequence (DNA): TGCAGTGCTGGCCCCGGTGGGGAAGCCTTCTTT. Translated, it gives CSAGPGGEAFF.